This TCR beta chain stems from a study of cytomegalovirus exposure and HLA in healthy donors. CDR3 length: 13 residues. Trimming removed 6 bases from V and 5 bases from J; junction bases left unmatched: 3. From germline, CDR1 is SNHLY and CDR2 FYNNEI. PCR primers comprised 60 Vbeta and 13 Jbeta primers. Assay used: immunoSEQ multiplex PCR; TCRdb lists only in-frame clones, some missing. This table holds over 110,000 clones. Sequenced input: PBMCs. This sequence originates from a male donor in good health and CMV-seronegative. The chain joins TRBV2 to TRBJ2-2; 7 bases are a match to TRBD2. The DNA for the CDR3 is TGTGCCAGCAGGGGGAGGGGTACCGGGGAGCTGTTTTTT. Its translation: CASRGRGTGELFF.